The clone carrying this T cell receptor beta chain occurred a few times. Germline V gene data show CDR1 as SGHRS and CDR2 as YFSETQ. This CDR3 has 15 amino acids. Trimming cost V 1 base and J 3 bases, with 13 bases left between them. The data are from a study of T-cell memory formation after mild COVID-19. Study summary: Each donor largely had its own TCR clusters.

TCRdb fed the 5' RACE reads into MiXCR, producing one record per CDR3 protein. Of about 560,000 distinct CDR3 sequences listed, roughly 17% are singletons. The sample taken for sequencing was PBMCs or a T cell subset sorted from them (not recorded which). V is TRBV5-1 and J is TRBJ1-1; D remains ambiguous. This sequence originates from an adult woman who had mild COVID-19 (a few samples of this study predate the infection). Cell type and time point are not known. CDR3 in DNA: TGCGCCAGCAGCTTGCCGTGGGGTATGGACACTGAAGCTTTCTTT. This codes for CASSLPWGMDTEAFF.